This T cell receptor (beta chain) was found in a study of beta chain features in type 1 diabetes. As for the study in general: Cell yields, gender and age were similar in healthy donors and patients.

V was pared by 9 bases and J by 3 bases, with 17 bases between. The CDR3 contains 14 residues. Germline V CDR1 and CDR2: SNHLY, FYNNEI. Expressed TCRB transcripts were sequenced after all isolated RNA was converted to cDNA. TCRdb's table, derived via immunoSEQ multiplex PCR, lists solely in-frame clones and lacks some. Of about 140,000 clones listed, 6.9% are singletons. Markers CD45RO/CCR7/CD25/CD127/CD95/CD27 served to sort CD4+ naive, central memory, regulatory and stem cell-like memory cells. Broader study findings: In all four CD4+ subsets, TCRB CDR3 length was significantly, moderately reduced in type 1 diabetes. Resolution of whether HLA type affects TCRB rearrangement was not achieved here.

Notes on this clone: Its antigen is not identified.

The sample was central memory CD4+ T cells from blood. This chain links TRBV2 with TRBJ2-5, with D perhaps TRBD1 (6 bases). This TCR derives from a woman between 25 and 40 years old in good health. The CDR3 bases are TGTGCCAGTAACCCTTATACAGGGAAAGAGACCCAGTACTTC. Translation: CASNPYTGKETQYF.